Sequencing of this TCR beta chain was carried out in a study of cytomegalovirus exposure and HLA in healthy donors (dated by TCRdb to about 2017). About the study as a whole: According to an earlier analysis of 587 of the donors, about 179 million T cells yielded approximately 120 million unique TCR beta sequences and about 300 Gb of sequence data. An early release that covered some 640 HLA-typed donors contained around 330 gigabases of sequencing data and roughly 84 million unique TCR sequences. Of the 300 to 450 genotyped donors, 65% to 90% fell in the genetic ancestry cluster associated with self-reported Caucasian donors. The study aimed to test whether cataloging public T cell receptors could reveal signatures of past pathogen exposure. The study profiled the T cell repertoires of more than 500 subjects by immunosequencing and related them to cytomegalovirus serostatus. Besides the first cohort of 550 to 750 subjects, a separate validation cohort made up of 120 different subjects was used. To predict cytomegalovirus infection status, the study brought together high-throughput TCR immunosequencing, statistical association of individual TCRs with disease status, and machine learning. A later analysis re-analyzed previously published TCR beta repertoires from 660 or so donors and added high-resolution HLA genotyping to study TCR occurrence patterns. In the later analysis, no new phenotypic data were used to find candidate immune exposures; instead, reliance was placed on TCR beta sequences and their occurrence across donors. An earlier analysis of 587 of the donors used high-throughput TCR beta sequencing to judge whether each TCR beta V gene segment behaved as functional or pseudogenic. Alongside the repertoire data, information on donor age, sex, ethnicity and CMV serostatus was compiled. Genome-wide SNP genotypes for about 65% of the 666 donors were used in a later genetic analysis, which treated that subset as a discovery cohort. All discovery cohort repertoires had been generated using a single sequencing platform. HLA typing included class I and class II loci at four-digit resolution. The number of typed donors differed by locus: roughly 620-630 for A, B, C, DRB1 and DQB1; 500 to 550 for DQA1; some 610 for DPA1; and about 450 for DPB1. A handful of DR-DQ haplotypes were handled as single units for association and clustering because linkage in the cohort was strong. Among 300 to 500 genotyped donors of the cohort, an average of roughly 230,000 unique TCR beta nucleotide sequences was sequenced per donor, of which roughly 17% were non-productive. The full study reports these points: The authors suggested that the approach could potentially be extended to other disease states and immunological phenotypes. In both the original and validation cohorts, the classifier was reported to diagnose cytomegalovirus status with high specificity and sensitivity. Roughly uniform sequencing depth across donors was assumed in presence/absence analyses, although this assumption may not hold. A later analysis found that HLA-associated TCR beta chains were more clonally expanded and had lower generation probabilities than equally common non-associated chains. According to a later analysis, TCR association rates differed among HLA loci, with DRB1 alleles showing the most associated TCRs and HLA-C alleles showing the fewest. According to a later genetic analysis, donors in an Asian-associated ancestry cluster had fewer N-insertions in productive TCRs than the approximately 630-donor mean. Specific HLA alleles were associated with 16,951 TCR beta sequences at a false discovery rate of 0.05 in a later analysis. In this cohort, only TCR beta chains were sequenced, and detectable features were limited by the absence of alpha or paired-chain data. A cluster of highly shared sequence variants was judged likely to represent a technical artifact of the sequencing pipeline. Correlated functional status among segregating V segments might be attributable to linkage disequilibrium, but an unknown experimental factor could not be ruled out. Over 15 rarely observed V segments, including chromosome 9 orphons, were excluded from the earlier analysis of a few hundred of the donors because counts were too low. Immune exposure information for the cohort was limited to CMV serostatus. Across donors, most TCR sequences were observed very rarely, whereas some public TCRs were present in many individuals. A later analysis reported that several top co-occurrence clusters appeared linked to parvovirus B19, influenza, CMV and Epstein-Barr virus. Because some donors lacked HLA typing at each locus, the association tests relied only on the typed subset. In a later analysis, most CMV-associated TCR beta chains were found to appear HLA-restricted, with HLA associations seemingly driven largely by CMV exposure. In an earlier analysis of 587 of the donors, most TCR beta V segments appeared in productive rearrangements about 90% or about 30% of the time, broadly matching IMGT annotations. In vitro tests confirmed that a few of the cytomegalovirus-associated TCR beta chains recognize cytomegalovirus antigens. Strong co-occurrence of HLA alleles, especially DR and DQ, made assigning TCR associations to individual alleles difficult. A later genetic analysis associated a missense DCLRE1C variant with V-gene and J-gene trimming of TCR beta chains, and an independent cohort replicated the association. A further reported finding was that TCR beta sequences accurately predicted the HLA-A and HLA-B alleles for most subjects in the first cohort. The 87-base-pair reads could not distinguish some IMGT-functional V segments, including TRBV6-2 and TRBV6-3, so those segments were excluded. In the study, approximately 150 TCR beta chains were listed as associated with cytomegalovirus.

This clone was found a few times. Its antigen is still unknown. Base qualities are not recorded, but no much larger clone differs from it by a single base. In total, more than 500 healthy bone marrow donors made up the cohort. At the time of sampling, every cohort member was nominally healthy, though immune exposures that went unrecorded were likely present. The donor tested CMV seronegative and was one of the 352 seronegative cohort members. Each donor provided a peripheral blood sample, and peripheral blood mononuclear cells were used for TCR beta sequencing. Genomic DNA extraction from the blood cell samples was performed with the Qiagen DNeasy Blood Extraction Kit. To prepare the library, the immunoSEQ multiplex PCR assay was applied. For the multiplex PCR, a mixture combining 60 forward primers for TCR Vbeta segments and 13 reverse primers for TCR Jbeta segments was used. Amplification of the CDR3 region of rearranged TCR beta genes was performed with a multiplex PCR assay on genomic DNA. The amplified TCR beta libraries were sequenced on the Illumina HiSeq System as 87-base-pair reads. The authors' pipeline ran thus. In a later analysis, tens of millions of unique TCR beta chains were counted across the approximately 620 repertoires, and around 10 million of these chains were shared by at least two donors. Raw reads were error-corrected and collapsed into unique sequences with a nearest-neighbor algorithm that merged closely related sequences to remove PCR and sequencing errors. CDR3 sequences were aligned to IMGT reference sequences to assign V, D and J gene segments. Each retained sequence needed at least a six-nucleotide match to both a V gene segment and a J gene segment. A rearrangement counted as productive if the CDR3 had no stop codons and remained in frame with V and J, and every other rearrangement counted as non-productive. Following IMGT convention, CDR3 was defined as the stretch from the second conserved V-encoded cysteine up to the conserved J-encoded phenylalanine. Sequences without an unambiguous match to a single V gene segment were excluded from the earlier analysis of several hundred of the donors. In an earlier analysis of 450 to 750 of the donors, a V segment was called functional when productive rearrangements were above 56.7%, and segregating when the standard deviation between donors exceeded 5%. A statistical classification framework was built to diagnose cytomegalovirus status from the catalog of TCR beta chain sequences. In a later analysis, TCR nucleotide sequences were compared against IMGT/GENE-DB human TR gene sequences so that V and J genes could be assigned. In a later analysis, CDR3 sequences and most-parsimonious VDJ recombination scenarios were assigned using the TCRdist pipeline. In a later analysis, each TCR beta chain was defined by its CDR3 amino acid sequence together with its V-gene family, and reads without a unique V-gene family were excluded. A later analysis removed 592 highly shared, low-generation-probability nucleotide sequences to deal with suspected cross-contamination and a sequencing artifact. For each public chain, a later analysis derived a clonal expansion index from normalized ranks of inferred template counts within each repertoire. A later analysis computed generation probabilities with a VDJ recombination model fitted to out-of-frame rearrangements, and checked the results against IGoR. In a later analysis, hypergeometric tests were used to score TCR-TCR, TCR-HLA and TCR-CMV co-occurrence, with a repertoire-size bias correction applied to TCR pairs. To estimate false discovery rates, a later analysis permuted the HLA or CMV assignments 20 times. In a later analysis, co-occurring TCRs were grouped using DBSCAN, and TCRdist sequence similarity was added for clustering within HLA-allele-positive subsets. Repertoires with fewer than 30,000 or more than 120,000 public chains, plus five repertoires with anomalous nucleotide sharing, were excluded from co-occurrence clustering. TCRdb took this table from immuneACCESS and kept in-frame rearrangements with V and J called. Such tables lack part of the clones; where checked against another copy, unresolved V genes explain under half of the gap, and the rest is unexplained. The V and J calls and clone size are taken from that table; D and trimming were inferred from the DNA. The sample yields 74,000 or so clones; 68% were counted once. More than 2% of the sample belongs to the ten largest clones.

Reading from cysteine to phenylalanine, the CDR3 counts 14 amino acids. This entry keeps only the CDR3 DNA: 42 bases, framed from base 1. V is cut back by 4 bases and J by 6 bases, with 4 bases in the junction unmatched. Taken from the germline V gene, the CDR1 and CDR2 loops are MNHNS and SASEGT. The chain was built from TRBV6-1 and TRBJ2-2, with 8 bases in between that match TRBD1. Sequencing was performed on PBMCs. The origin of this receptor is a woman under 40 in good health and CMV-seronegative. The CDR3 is CASSAPTGAGELFF. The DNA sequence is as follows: TGTGCCAGCAGTGCCCCGACAGGGGCCGGGGAGCTGTTTTTT.